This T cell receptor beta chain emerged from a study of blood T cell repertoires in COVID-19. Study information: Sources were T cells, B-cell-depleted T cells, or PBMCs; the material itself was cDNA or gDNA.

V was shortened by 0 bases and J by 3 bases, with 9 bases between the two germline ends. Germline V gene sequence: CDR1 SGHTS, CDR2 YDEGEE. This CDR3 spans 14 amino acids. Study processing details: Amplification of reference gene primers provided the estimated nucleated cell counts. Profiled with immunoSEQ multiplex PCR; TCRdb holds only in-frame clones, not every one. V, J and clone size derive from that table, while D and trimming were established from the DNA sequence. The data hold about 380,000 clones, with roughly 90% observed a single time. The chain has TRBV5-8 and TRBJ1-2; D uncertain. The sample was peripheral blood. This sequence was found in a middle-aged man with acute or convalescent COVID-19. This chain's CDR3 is CASSLGKQDYGYTF. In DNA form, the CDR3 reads TGTGCCAGCAGCTTGGGGAAGCAGGACTATGGCTACACCTTC.